The T cell receptor (beta chain) described here comes from a study of human thymus T cells. Study-wide findings and caveats: It looked as if thymic and blood repertoires used V and J genes in a biased way.

In regard to this clone: The target antigen is unknown.

The donor group consisted of healthy Finnish infants who were having corrective surgery for congenital heart defects. Only four of the eight donors provided a 0.5-1 mL blood sample. Produced via immunoSEQ multiplex PCR; TCRdb's table is partial and in-frame only. Of fewer than 55,000 clones detected, 94% appear once; the ten largest clones hold more than 0.1%. Trimming pared 1 base from V and 4 bases from J, leaving 10 bases between. From germline, CDR1 is SGHVS and CDR2 FNYEAQ. The length of the CDR3 is 14 residues. The clonotype comes from a boy younger than two with a congenital heart defect but otherwise immunologically healthy. V and J are TRBV7-6 and TRBJ1-1; D is perhaps TRBD1 (6 bases). Sequencing was done on a sample of blood. The CDR3 region has the DNA TGTGCCAGCAGCTTAGTTGGGGGGCCCACTGAAGCTTTCTTT. As protein: CASSLVGGPTEAFF.